One sample yielded the 14 T cell receptor beta chains listed below, sequenced in a study of T cells in tuberculosis. Here immunoSEQ multiplex PCR was the method, and the copy in TCRdb shows in-frame clones only, minus some. The repertoire holds tens of thousands of clones, with approximately 90% as singletons. This sample's time point: new active TB diagnosis, blood taken before or within 7 days of starting treatment. The material was PBMCs, obtained at tuberculosis diagnosis. The receptors were sampled from an adult with tuberculosis. Some clones in this sample may be carry-over from other donors' samples.

This chain links TRBV6-1 with TRBJ2-1; D uncertain. Germline CDR1 is MNHNS and CDR2 is SASEGT. The CDR3 contains 13 residues. Trimming shortened V by 10 bases and J by 2 bases, and 12 bases separated the two germline ends. The CDR3 loop is CATCRDTYNEQFF. CDR3 bases: TGTGCCACCTGCCGAGACACCTACAATGAGCAGTTCTTC.

This clone was recorded once. The chain employs TRBV10-3 and TRBJ1-4; the match to TRBD1 covers 7 bases. With 5 bases clipped from V and 4 bases from J, the junction kept 4 bases outside the gene matches. CDR3 length: 14 residues. Germline-derived CDR1 and CDR2 are ENHRY and SYGVKD. The CDR3 here is CAISRGGLNEKLFF. As DNA, the CDR3 is TGTGCCATCAGTCGAGGGGGCCTTAATGAAAAACTGTTTTTT.

The chain recombines TRBV27 with TRBJ2-7, with D possibly TRBD1 on 5 matching bases. Germline CDR1 is MNHEY and CDR2 is SMNVEV (reference sequence). With 8 bases removed from V and 3 bases from J, the gap between germline ends came to 8 bases. This CDR3 region has 11 residues. The CDR3 region has the DNA TGTGCCAGCCAGGGTCGCTACGAGCAGTACTTC. Its protein is CASQGRYEQYF.

The chain joins TRBV7-9 to TRBJ1-2; 10 bases map to TRBD1. CDR1 is SEHNR and CDR2 is FQNEAQ in the germline V gene (reference sequence). The CDR3 extends over 15 amino acids. The J segment lost 6 bases and the V segment lost 2 bases, leaving 6 bases of the junction unmatched. The CDR3 nucleotides are TGTGCCAGCAGCTTATTTGGACAGGGGGTCCATGGCTACACCTTC. Protein: CASSLFGQGVHGYTF.

The chain recombines TRBV9 with TRBJ2-7, with a tentative D call TRBD1 (6 bases). Germline V gene sequence: CDR1 SGDLS, CDR2 YYNGEE. CDR3 length equals 16 residues. The ends were cut back, 4 bases at V and 3 bases at J, with 20 bases in the middle. The CDR3 is CASSKRTDTAIYEQYF. The CDR3 DNA follows: TGTGCCAGCAGCAAACGGACAGACACTGCGATCTACGAGCAGTACTTC. Full variable domain (outside the CDR3, taken from reference TRBV9 and TRBJ2-7): DSGVTQTPKHLITATGQRVTLRCSPRSGDLSVYWYQQSLDQGLQFLIQYYNGEERAKGNILERFSAQQFPDLHSELNLSSLELGDSALYFCASSKRTDTAIYEQYFGPGTRLTVT.

CDR3 protein: CASSQGGPGYTF. In DNA form, the CDR3 reads TGTGCCAGTAGCCAGGGGGGACCCGGCTACACCTTC. The V and J genes are TRBV19 and TRBJ1-2; 7 bases fit TRBD1. V trimming: 6 bases; J trimming: 8 bases; junction bases outside the gene matches: 6. Germline V gene sequence: CDR1 LNHDA, CDR2 SQIVND (reference sequence). CDR3 size: 12 residues.

The chain joins TRBV4-1 to TRBJ2-5, with TRBD2 matching over 7 bases. The CDR3 extends over 16 amino acids. The V and J ends lost 0 bases and 5 bases, in that order; junction bases with no gene match: 9. The germline V gene has CDR1 MGHRA and CDR2 YSYEKL. CDR3 DNA sequence: TGCGCCAGCAGCCAAGATCGGACTAGAGGGATGGAGACCCAGTACTTC. Its protein is CASSQDRTRGMETQYF.

This chain uses TRBV19 with TRBJ1-4; no clear D gene. Germline CDR1 is LNHDA and CDR2 is SQIVND (reference sequence). Trimming took 3 bases from V and 0 from J, leaving 11 bases between them. The CDR3 has 16 amino acids. The CDR3 region is CASSIPITATNEKLFF. CDR3 nucleotide sequence: TGTGCCAGTAGTATTCCGATAACAGCAACTAATGAAAAACTGTTTTTT.

The V and J genes are TRBV9 and TRBJ1-2; D not resolved. V shed 0 bases and J shed 3 bases, with 12 bases lying between them. This CDR3 has 15 residues. Germline V CDR1 and CDR2: SGDLS, YYNGEE. In DNA, the CDR3 is TGTGCCAGCAGCGTAGGTGGGAGGGAGGACTATGGCTACACCTTC. Its translation: CASSVGGREDYGYTF.

This chain uses TRBV25-1 with TRBJ1-1; 9 nucleotides match TRBD1. Germline V gene data show CDR1 as MGHDK and CDR2 as SYGVNS. V trimming: 6 bases; J trimming: 5 bases; junction bases outside the gene matches: 10. The CDR3 runs to 15 residues. The CDR3: CASSPIDRGGTEAFF. The CDR3 region has the DNA TGTGCCAGCAGCCCTATCGACAGGGGGGGGACTGAAGCTTTCTTT.

The chain uses TRBV30 and TRBJ1-1, with D perhaps matching TRBD1 (5 bases). Germline-derived CDR1 and CDR2 are GTSNPN and SVGIG (reference sequence). This CDR3 has 12 amino acids. Trimming removed 4 bases from V and 4 bases from J, with 10 bases in between. The CDR3 coding sequence is TGTGCCTGGACCCGGGGGACCACTGAAGCTTTCTTT. Translated: CAWTRGTTEAFF.

This clone appeared a few times. The chain joins TRBV7-9 to TRBJ1-2; D is uncertain. This CDR3 is built from 14 residues. Germline-derived CDR1 and CDR2 are SEHNR and FQNEAQ (reference sequence). V gave up 1 base and J gave up 3 bases, with 9 bases separating them. The CDR3 protein is CASSLGGLHYGYTF. CDR3 bases: TGTGCCAGCAGCTTAGGCGGGCTACACTATGGCTACACCTTC.

The chain combines TRBV11-2 with TRBJ2-2, with TRBD1 as a possible D gene (6 bases). The CDR3 extends over 15 amino acids. Trimming took off 8 bases at V and 0 bases at J, with 13 bases between the two ends. Per the germline V gene, CDR1 is SGHAT and CDR2 is FQNNGV. CDR3 sequence: CASWGPQANTGELFF. DNA for the CDR3: TGTGCCAGCTGGGGGCCACAAGCGAACACCGGGGAGCTGTTTTTT.

This chain joins TRBV5-6 and TRBJ1-1; D is perhaps TRBD1 (6 bases). V was clipped by 4 bases and J by 11 bases, with 24 bases between them. The CDR3 consists of 15 residues. The V gene's germline CDR1 is SGHDT and CDR2 YYEEEE. The CDR3: CASSRPTGSGIRAFF. The CDR3 DNA is TGTGCCAGCAGCCGACCAACAGGGTCCGGAATTCGGGCTTTCTTT.